This T cell receptor beta chain is from a study of blood T cell repertoires in COVID-19. Across the study: In each case, the material was cDNA or gDNA derived from T cells, B-cell-depleted T cells, or PBMCs.

From germline, CDR1 is SGHVS and CDR2 FNYEAQ. Trimming took off 9 bases at V and 4 bases at J, with 9 bases between the two ends. There are 11 residues in the CDR3. Authors' analysis steps: Estimation of nucleated cell counts was performed using reference gene primer amplification. Assay: immunoSEQ multiplex PCR; the TCRdb copy retains only in-frame clones and omits some. V and J calls and clone size follow that table, whereas D and trimming were derived from the DNA. The sample records over 120,000 clones, about 91% being singletons. This sequence was found in a woman aged 50 to 60 with acute or convalescent COVID-19. The V and J genes are TRBV7-6 and TRBJ1-2, with no clear D. The specimen sequenced was peripheral blood. For the CDR3, the DNA is TGTGCCAGGGTAAGAGGCTATGGCTACACCTTC. Its translation: CARVRGYGYTF.